This T cell receptor (beta chain) came from a study of cytomegalovirus exposure and HLA in healthy donors. Study-wide findings and caveats: Confirmation was obtained in vitro that a few CMV-associated chains are specific for CMV antigens. It was 150 to 200 TCR beta chains that were listed as cytomegalovirus-associated. High specificity and sensitivity for cytomegalovirus status were reported for the classifier.

CDR3 length equals 14 residues. The germline V gene encodes CDR1 MDHEN and CDR2 SYDVKM. V lost 2 bases, J lost 7 bases, and 14 bases lay in between. The repertoire was sequenced with immunoSEQ multiplex PCR; TCRdb's copy has only in-frame clones and lacks some. Among over 200,000 clones, 85% to 90% were seen once, and the ten largest hold 2.9%. The donors were in the approximately 120-subject validation cohort, distinct from the 666-subject first cohort. Concerning this clone: The antigen remains unidentified.

The rearrangement uses TRBV28 and TRBJ1-2; tentatively, D is TRBD1 (5 bases). Sequenced: PBMCs. The source is a woman under 30 in good health and CMV-seronegative. The CDR3 coding sequence is TGTGCCAGCAGTTTACGACAGTTAAATTCTGGCTACACCTTC. Amino acid sequence: CASSLRQLNSGYTF.